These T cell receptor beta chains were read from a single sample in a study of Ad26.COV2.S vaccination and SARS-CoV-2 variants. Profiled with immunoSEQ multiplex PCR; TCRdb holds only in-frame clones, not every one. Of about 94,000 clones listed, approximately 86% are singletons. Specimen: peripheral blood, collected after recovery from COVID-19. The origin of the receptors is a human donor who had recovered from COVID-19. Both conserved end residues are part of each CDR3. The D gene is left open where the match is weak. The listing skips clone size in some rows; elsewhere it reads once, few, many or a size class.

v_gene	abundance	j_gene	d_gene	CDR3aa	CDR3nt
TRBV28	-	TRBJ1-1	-	CASSLFGIMNTEAFF	TGTGCCAGCAGTTTATTCGGGATCATGAACACTGAAGCTTTCTTT
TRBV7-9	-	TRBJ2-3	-	CASSLGGVTDTQYF	TGTGCCAGCAGCTTAGGCGGAGTCACAGATACGCAGTATTTT
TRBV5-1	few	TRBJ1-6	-	CASSLEVGGSPLHF	TGCGCCAGCAGCTTGGAGGTCGGCGGTTCACCCCTCCACTTT
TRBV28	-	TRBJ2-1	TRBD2	CASSLQREWNEQFF	TGTGCCAGCAGTTTGCAGCGGGAGTGGAATGAGCAGTTCTTC
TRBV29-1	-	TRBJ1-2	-	CSVGGRGYGYTF	TGCAGCGTTGGGGGAAGGGGCTATGGCTACACCTTC
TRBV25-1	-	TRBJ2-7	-	CASSELRTLGEQYF	TGTGCCAGCAGTGAACTCCGGACCCTGGGCGAGCAGTACTTC
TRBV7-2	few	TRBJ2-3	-	CASSLRVLTDTQYF	TGTGCCAGCAGCCTACGGGTCCTCACAGATACGCAGTATTTT
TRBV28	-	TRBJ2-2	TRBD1	CASSFQQGALGELFF	TGTGCCAGCAGTTTCCAACAGGGGGCGTTAGGGGAGCTGTTTTTT
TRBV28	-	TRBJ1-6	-	CASRDYNSPLHF	TGTGCCAGCCGGGACTATAATTCACCCCTCCACTTT
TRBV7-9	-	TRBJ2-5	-	CASSWEGRGRLGETQYF	TGTGCCAGCAGCTGGGAGGGCAGGGGGCGTCTCGGGGAGACCCAGTACTTC
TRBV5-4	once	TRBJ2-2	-	CASSLENLGGELFF	TGTGCCAGCAGCTTGGAAAACCTCGGCGGGGAGCTGTTTTTT
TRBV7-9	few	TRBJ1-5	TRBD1	CASSPGTGVSNQPQHF	TGTGCCAGCAGCCCCGGGACAGGGGTAAGCAATCAGCCCCAGCATTTT
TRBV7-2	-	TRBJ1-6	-	CASSLVGLYNSPLHF	TGTGCCAGCAGCTTAGTGGGGCTCTATAATTCACCCCTCCACTTT
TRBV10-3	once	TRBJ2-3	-	CAISEDRTDTQYF	TGTGCCATCAGTGAGGACCGCACAGATACGCAGTATTTT
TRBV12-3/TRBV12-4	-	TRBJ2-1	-	CASTLSSYNEQFF	TGTGCCAGTACGCTTAGCTCCTACAATGAGCAGTTCTTC
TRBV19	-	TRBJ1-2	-	CASTPMGLGYTF	TGTGCCAGTACCCCAATGGGACTCGGCTACACCTTC
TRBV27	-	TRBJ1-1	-	CASSLVQGSTEAFF	TGTGCCAGCAGTTTAGTTCAGGGGTCCACTGAAGCTTTCTTT
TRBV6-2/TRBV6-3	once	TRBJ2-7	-	CASSYRLPEGEQYF	TGTGCCAGCAGTTACCGCCTGCCGGAAGGAGAGCAGTACTTC
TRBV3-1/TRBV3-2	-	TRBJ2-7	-	CASSPSGGEQYF	TGTGCCAGCAGCCCAAGTGGTGGGGAGCAGTACTTC
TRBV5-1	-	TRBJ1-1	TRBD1	CASSSPGQREAFF	TGCGCCAGCAGCTCTCCGGGACAGCGTGAAGCTTTCTTT
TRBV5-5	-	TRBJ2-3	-	CASSLGGGRVADTQYF	TGTGCCAGCAGCTTGGGCGGAGGGCGTGTTGCAGATACGCAGTATTTT
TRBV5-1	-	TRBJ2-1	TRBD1	CASSTRQGMGHNEQFF	TGCGCCAGCAGCACCCGACAGGGAATGGGACACAATGAGCAGTTCTTC
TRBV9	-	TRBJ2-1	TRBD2	CASLDRGTSGPNNEQFF	TGTGCCAGCTTAGATCGTGGGACTAGCGGGCCAAACAATGAGCAGTTCTTC
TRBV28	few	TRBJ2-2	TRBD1	CASSAPGTATDTGELFF	TGTGCCAGCAGTGCCCCCGGGACAGCCACCGACACCGGGGAGCTGTTTTTT
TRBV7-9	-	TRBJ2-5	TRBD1	CASSLEGTGQETQYF	TGTGCCAGCAGCTTAGAAGGGACAGGGCAAGAGACCCAGTACTTC